Listed below are T cell receptor beta chains from one sample, sequenced in a study of cytomegalovirus exposure and HLA in healthy donors. Using immunoSEQ multiplex PCR, the repertoire was profiled, and TCRdb retains in-frame clones only, with some absent. The sample consists of roughly 130,000 clones, approximately 70% of them appearing once. The sequenced material came from PBMCs. The receptors derive from a woman aged 40 to 49 in good health and CMV-seronegative. Each CDR3 is given with its conserved first and last residue. The D gene is left open where the match is weak. Clone size is shown for a subset of rows, as once, few, many or a class of expanded clone.

TRBV5-1	NA	NA	TRBJ1-3	CASSLGRSSGNTIYF	TGCGCCAGCAGCTTGGGTAGGAGCTCTGGAAACACCATATATTTT
TRBV6-5	NA	NA	TRBJ1-2	CASSYGRASGYTF	TGTGCCAGCAGTTATGGGCGGGCGTCTGGCTACACCTTC
TRBV4-1	NA	NA	TRBJ1-2	CASSQDQGGRGYTF	TGCGCCAGCAGTCAAGACCAGGGTGGACGAGGCTACACCTTC
TRBV6-1	TRBD1	NA	TRBJ1-1	CASSEIEGASTEAFF	TGTGCCAGCAGTGAAATCGAGGGGGCGAGCACTGAAGCTTTCTTT
TRBV2	NA	NA	TRBJ2-5	CASSVLTAQETQYF	TGTGCCAGCAGTGTTCTTACAGCACAAGAGACCCAGTACTTC
TRBV28	TRBD1	NA	TRBJ1-2	CASKIPGQDNYGYTF	TGTGCCAGCAAAATTCCGGGACAGGATAACTATGGCTACACCTTC
TRBV2	TRBD1	once	TRBJ2-5	CASSLFTGDETQYF	TGTGCCAGCAGCCTTTTCACAGGGGACGAGACCCAGTACTTC
TRBV7-7	NA	NA	TRBJ2-3	CASSWDSNTDTQYF	TGTGCTAGCAGCTGGGACTCCAACACAGATACGCAGTATTTT
TRBV28	TRBD1	NA	TRBJ1-2	CASSLVNRGPDGYTF	TGTGCCAGCAGTTTAGTCAATAGGGGGCCGGATGGCTACACCTTC
TRBV7-9	NA	few	TRBJ1-1	CSSSLDQLNTEAFF	TGTTCCAGCAGCTTAGATCAGTTGAACACTGAAGCTTTCTTT
TRBV18	NA	NA	TRBJ2-7	CASSPPRGYEQYF	TGTGCCAGCTCACCACCGAGAGGCTACGAGCAGTACTTC
TRBV5-1	NA	NA	TRBJ1-6	CASSLGGVSGSPLHF	TGCGCCAGCAGCTTGGGTGGTGTCAGCGGTTCACCCCTCCACTTT
TRBV19	NA	NA	TRBJ2-1	CASSVGGHFSNEQFF	TGTGCCAGTAGTGTGGGGGGGCACTTCTCCAATGAGCAGTTCTTC
TRBV5-1	TRBD1	NA	TRBJ2-7	CASSLVVQGADEQYF	TGCGCCAGCAGCTTGGTCGTCCAGGGGGCGGACGAGCAGTACTTC
TRBV4-1	NA	NA	TRBJ2-3	CASSQVVNGDTQYF	TGCGCCAGCAGCCAAGTCGTTAACGGAGATACGCAGTATTTT
TRBV29-1	NA	NA	TRBJ1-1	CSVSGTRGAFF	TGCAGCGTATCCGGGACTAGGGGAGCTTTCTTT
TRBV4-1	TRBD1	NA	TRBJ1-4	CASSTPTWDRGPDLNEKLFF	TGCGCCAGCAGCACACCCACCTGGGACAGGGGCCCTGACCTTAATGAAAAACTGTTTTTT
TRBV19	NA	few	TRBJ1-1	CASTDSPDMNTEAFF	TGTGCCAGTACCGACTCTCCGGATATGAACACTGAAGCTTTCTTT
TRBV9	TRBD1	NA	TRBJ1-1	CASSVRMDRGDTEAFF	TGTGCCAGCAGCGTAAGGATGGACAGGGGGGACACTGAAGCTTTCTTT
TRBV19	TRBD1	NA	TRBJ2-7	CASSIGPGQGYEQYF	TGTGCCAGTAGTATAGGCCCGGGACAGGGCTACGAGCAGTACTTC
TRBV5-1	NA	few	TRBJ2-2	CASSLLAAGELFF	TGCGCCAGCAGCCTGCTAGCTGCCGGGGAGCTGTTTTTT
TRBV6-6	TRBD1	few	TRBJ1-2	CASTHRDRGYGYTF	TGTGCCAGCACTCATAGGGACAGGGGCTATGGCTACACCTTC
TRBV28	TRBD1	NA	TRBJ2-3	CASRQGVNTQYF	TGTGCCAGCAGACAGGGGGTAAATACGCAGTATTTT
TRBV29-1	TRBD1	NA	TRBJ1-1	CSVETTTGITTEAFF	TGCAGCGTTGAAACCACGACAGGGATAACCACTGAAGCTTTCTTT
TRBV19	TRBD1	few	TRBJ1-1	CASSTLDRLAFF	TGTGCCAGTAGTACACTGGACAGGCTCGCTTTCTTT
TRBV5-4	TRBD1	NA	TRBJ2-1	CASSSPGQASNEQFF	TGTGCCAGCAGCTCACCGGGACAGGCTTCCAATGAGCAGTTCTTC
TRBV9	TRBD1	NA	TRBJ2-2	CASSPRQGDTGELFF	TGTGCCAGCAGCCCGAGACAGGGTGACACCGGGGAGCTGTTTTTT
TRBV6-1	NA	NA	TRBJ1-3	CASEFGQYGNTIYF	TGTGCCAGCGAATTCGGACAGTACGGAAACACCATATATTTT
TRBV6-5	NA	NA	TRBJ2-2	CASSYDGHLNTGELFF	TGTGCCAGCAGTTACGATGGACATCTGAACACCGGGGAGCTGTTTTTT
TRBV5-6	NA	few	TRBJ1-4	CASSLQGREKLFF	TGTGCCAGCAGCTTGCAGGGGCGGGAAAAACTGTTTTTT
TRBV29-1	NA	once	TRBJ2-1	CSVGDTTSSYNEQFF	TGCAGCGTGGGAGATACCACGAGCTCCTACAATGAGCAGTTCTTC
TRBV7-6	NA	NA	TRBJ2-2	CASSEERVAGELFF	TGTGCCAGCAGCGAAGAGAGAGTGGCCGGGGAGCTGTTTTTT
TRBV27	NA	few	TRBJ1-5	CASSFSGQPYSNQPQHF	TGTGCCAGCAGTTTTTCTGGACAGCCTTATAGCAATCAGCCCCAGCATTTT
TRBV9	NA	NA	TRBJ1-1	CASSVGGQTEAFF	TGTGCCAGCAGCGTAGGTGGCCAGACTGAAGCTTTCTTT